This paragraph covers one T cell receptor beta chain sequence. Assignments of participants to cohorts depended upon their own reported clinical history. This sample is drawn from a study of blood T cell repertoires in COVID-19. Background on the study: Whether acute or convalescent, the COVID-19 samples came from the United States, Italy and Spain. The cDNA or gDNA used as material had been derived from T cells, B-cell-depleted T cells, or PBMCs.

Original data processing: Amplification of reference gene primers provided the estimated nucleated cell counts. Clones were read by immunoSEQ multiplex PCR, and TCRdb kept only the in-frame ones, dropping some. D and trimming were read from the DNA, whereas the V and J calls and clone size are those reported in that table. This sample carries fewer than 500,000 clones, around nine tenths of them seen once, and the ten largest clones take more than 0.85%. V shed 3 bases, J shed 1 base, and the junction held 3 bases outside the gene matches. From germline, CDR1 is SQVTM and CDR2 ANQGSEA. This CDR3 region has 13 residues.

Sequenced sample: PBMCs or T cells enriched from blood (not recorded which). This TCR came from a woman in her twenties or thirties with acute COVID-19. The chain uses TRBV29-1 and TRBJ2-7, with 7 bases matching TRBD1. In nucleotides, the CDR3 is TGCAGCGTTGAGGGGGACAGATCCTACGAGCAGTACTTC. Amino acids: CSVEGDRSYEQYF.